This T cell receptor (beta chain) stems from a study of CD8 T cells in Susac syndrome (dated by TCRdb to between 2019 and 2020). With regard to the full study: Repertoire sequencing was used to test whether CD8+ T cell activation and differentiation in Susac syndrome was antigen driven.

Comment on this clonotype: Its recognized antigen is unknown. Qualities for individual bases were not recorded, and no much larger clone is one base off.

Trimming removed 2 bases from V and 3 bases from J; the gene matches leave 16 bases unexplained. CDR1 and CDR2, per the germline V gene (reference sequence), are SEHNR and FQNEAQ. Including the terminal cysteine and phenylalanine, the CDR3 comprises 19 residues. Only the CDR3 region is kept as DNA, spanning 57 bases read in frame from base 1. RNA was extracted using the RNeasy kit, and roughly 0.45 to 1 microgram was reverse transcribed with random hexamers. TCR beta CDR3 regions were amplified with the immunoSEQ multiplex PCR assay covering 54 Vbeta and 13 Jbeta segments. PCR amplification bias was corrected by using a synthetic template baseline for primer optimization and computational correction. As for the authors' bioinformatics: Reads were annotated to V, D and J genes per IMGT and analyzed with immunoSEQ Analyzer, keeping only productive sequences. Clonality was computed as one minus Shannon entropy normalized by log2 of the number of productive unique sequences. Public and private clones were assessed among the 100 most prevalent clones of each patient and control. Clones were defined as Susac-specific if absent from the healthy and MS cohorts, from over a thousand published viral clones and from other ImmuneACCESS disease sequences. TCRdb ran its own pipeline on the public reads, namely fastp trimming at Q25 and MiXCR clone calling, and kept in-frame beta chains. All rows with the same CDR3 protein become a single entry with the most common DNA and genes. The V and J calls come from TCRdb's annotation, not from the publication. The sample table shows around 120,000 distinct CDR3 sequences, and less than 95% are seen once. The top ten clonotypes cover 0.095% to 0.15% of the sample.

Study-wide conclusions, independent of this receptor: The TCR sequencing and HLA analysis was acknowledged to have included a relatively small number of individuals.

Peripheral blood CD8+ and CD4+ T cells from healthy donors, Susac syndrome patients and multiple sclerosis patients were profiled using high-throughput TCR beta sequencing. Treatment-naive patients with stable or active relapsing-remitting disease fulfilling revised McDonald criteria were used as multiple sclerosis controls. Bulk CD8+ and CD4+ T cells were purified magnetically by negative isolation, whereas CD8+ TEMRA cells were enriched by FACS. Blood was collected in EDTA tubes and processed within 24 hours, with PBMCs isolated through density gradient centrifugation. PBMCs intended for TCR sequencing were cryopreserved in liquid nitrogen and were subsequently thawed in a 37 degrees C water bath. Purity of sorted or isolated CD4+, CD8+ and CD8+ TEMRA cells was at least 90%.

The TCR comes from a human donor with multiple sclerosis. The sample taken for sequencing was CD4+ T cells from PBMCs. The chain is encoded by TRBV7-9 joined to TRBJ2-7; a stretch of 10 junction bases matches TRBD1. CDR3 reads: CASSLREGTATGGYYEQYF. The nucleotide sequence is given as TGTGCCAGCAGCTTACGGGAGGGCACCGCGACAGGGGGCTACTACGAGCAGTACTTC.